These 30 T cell receptor beta chains were all obtained from the same sample, sequenced in a study of T cells in Graves' hyperthyroidism and ophthalmopathy. Amplified TCR beta CDR3 regions derived from RNA transcripts. HTBI primers drove first-round RT-PCR of the TCR CDR3. TCRdb re-called the multiplex PCR reads with MiXCR, one entry per CDR3 protein. The table has a few hundred thousand distinct CDR3 sequences, 46% seen once. Material: peripheral blood or thyroid tissue (not recorded which). Receptors were obtained from a young woman with Graves' hyperthyroidism.

This clonotype was recorded many times. This chain joins TRBV7-9 and TRBJ1-3; tentatively, D is TRBD1 (6 bases). The CDR3 runs 15 residues. Germline CDR1 reads SEHNR; CDR2 reads FQNEAQ (reference sequence). V lost 5 bases and J lost 4, with 15 bases in between. The CDR3 loop is CASSLTGWPGNTIYF. The CDR3 nucleotides are TGTGCCAGCAGCCTGACAGGCTGGCCAGGAAACACCATATATTTT.

J is TRBJ2-7 and V is TRBV14; 9 bases agree with TRBD2. CDR1 and CDR2 (germline): SGHDN, FVKESK. The CDR3 runs to 16 residues. Germline trimming cut 0 bases from V and 0 bases from J; bases unmatched to any gene: 3. The CDR3 sequence: CASSQDKLAGSYEQYF. For the CDR3, the DNA is TGTGCCAGCAGCCAAGATAAACTAGCGGGCTCCTACGAGCAGTACTTC.

V and J are TRBV12-3 or TRBV12-4 and TRBJ2-5; maybe TRBD2 (5 bases). CDR3 length equals 11 residues. Trimming took off 9 bases at V and 6 bases at J, with 11 bases between the two ends. The DNA for the CDR3 is TGTGCCAGTTCTGAGCGGAAGACCCAGTACTTC. Its protein is CASSERKTQYF.

The chain employs TRBV7-9 and TRBJ2-1, with TRBD2 matching 7 bases. This CDR3 contains 15 residues. V shed 6 bases, J shed 6 bases, and the junction held 11 bases outside the gene matches. Germline CDR1 SEHNR, CDR2 FQNEAQ (reference sequence). Written as DNA, the CDR3 is TGTGCCAGCAGTGGGTCGGGCGGGAGCGGCAATGAGCAGTTCTTC. This gives the protein CASSGSGGSGNEQFF.

J is TRBJ2-7 and V is TRBV3-1; TRBD1 matches 7 bases. CDR1 is LGHDT, CDR2 YNNKEL, per germline (reference sequence). Unmatched junction bases numbered 8, after V lost 0 bases and J lost 0 bases. The CDR3 is 17 residues long. The CDR3 reads CASSQEVGQLSSYEQYF. In nucleotides, the CDR3 is TGTGCCAGCAGCCAAGAGGTGGGACAGTTAAGCTCCTACGAGCAGTACTTC.

V gene TRBV11-2 combines with J gene TRBJ1-1, with D possibly being TRBD1 (5 bases). CDR3 length equals 11 residues. V was pared by 5 bases and J by 9 bases, with 10 bases between. The germline V gene encodes CDR1 SGHAT and CDR2 FQNNGV. The CDR3 coding sequence is TGTGCCAGCAGCGGACAAGACCAAGCTTTCTTT. This translates into CASSGQDQAFF.

This clonotype was observed at least ten times. V usage is TRBV12-3 or TRBV12-4 and J usage is TRBJ2-5; no reliable D call. V shed 5 bases and J shed 4 bases, with 11 bases lying between them. The CDR3 is made up of 13 amino acids. In DNA, the CDR3 is TGTGCCAGCAGTAACCCCATTACAGAGACCCAGTACTTC. Its protein is CASSNPITETQYF.

This clonotype was seen once. This rearrangement joins TRBV15 to TRBJ1-2; TRBD1 is a possible D gene (5 bases). Trimming pared 1 base from V and 7 bases from J, leaving 13 bases between. The CDR3 is 14 amino acids. CDR1 and CDR2 (germline): LNHNV, YYDKDF (reference sequence). The CDR3 protein is CATSRGGVGAGYTF. CDR3 nucleotides: TGTGCCACCAGCAGAGGAGGCGTAGGGGCTGGCTACACCTTC. The full variable domain, in which reference TRBV15 and TRBJ1-2 provide the parts outside the CDR3, is DAMVIQNPRYQVTQFGKPVTLSCSQTLNHNVMYWYQQKSSQAPKLLFHYYDKDFNNEADTPDNFQSRRPNTSFCFLDIRSPGLGDTAMYLCATSRGGVGAGYTFGSGTRLTVV.

This clonotype has ten or more counts. J is TRBJ1-6 and V is TRBV7-8; 7 bases agree with TRBD1. Per the germline V gene, CDR1 is SGHVS and CDR2 is FQNEAQ. The CDR3 spans 13 residues. The ends lost 5 bases at V and 7 bases at J; junction bases unmatched: 2. CDR3 residues: CASSPTGNSPLHF. CDR3 bases: TGTGCCAGCAGCCCGACAGGGAATTCACCCCTCCACTTT.

At least ten counts were recorded for this clonotype. CDR3 in amino acids: CASSPGSDLFHF. The CDR3 DNA is TGTGCCAGTAGCCCGGGGTCGGACCTATTCCACTTT. The chain combines TRBV19 with TRBJ1-6; unclear D gene. The CDR3 is 12 residues long. V lost 6 bases and J lost 17, with 17 bases in between. Germline V CDR1 and CDR2: LNHDA, SQIVND (reference sequence). Full variable domain (rest looked up from reference TRBV19 and TRBJ1-6): DGGITQSPKYLFRKEGQNVTLSCEQNLNHDAMYWYRQDPGQGLRLIYYSQIVNDFQKGDIAEGYSVSREKKESFPLTVTSAQKNPTAFYLCASSPGSDLFHFGNGTRLTVT.

This clonotype showed up just a few times. The chain is built from TRBV20-1 and TRBJ2-7, with 14 bases that match TRBD2. The junction had 10 bases not matched to a gene; V was cut back by 8 bases and J by 4 bases. CDR1 is DFQATT and CDR2 is SNEGSKA in the germline V gene (reference sequence). This CDR3 contains 15 residues. DNA of the CDR3: TGCAGTACCCGACTAGCGGGAGGGCCCTCTTACGAGCAGTACTTC. It encodes CSTRLAGGPSYEQYF.

Concerning this clonotype itself: An end of the junction differs from the germline gene, which may be a read error. The chain recombines TRBV19 with TRBJ1-4; TRBD1 might be the D (6 bases). The CDR3 has 16 residues. Germline lookup yields CDR1 LNHDA and CDR2 SQIVND (reference sequence). The CDR3 reads CACSGRPGDRGEKLFF. The DNA of the CDR3 is TGTGCCTGTAGTGGCCGGCCAGGGGATCGGGGTGAAAAACTGTTTTTT.

V usage is TRBV7-6 and J usage is TRBJ2-6, with TRBD2 identical over 8 bases. With V trimmed by 5 bases and J by 0 bases, 6 bases remained unmatched. CDR1 and CDR2 (germline): SGHVS, FNYEAQ. The CDR3 contains 17 residues. The CDR3 region is CASSGTSGNSGANVLTF. Written as DNA, the CDR3 is TGTGCCAGCAGCGGCACTAGCGGAAACTCTGGGGCCAACGTCCTGACTTTC.

The V call is TRBV2, the J call TRBJ2-6; TRBD2 agrees at 7 bases. Looked up from germline, CDR1 is SNHLY and CDR2 is FYNNEI. This CDR3 has 16 amino acids. The trim removed 2 bases at V and 3 bases at J, leaving 4 bases unmatched. The CDR3 bases are TGTGCCAGCAGTGAACCCGGGGGGAATGGGGCCAACGTCCTGACTTTC. This sequence encodes CASSEPGGNGANVLTF.

A word on this clonotype: The junction shows a germline mismatch at one end, possibly a read error. J is TRBJ2-7 and V is TRBV7-7, with TRBD2 identical over 13 bases. The J call may be incorrect, as the DNA end agrees better with TRBJ2-1. The CDR3 spans 16 residues. Per germline, CDR1 SSHAT and CDR2 FNYEAQ (reference sequence). The CDR3 region has the DNA TGTGCTAGCAGCCCGCGACTAGCGGGAGGCTACAATGAGCAGTTCTTC. Encoded protein: CASSPRLAGGYNEQFF.

In its sample, this clonotype was seen many times. V usage is TRBV6-5 and J usage is TRBJ2-2, with a weak D call TRBD2 (5 bases). Germline values: CDR1 MNHEY, CDR2 SVGAGI. This CDR3 has 15 residues. The ends were cut back, 10 bases at V and 3 bases at J, with 18 bases in the middle. CDR3 residues: CATTIRTEDTGELFF. The CDR3 DNA sequence: TGTGCCACCACCATAAGGACTGAGGACACCGGGGAGCTGTTTTTT.

This clonotype was counted at least ten times. V gene TRBV4-1 combines with J gene TRBJ1-5, with no clear D. The germline gives CDR1 MGHRA, CDR2 YSYEKL. Between the trimmed V and J ends, which lost 1 base and 4 bases, there was a span of 11 bases. CDR3 size: 15 residues. The CDR3 bases are TGCGCCAGCAGCCAAGGGACCTTGGGAAATCAGCCCCAGCATTTT. Protein sequence: CASSQGTLGNQPQHF.

This clonotype appeared many times. The rearrangement links TRBV7-2 to TRBJ2-5; D not resolved. CDR3 length equals 14 residues. Trimming took 5 bases from V and 1 from J, leaving 11 bases between them. Germline V gene sequence: CDR1 SGHTA, CDR2 FQGNSA. Here the CDR3 reads CASSPAFRQETQYF. In nucleotides, the CDR3 is TGTGCCAGCAGCCCCGCATTCCGCCAAGAGACCCAGTACTTC.

This clonotype was observed a handful of times. This rearrangement joins TRBV24-1 to TRBJ2-3; 13 positions match TRBD2. The CDR3 spans 18 residues. V dropped 4 bases and J dropped 2; count of bases not matched to a gene: 8. Germline values: CDR1 KGHDR, CDR2 SFDVKD. The chain's CDR3 is CATSDPGLAGKFTDTQYF. The CDR3 DNA reads TGTGCCACCAGTGACCCGGGACTAGCGGGGAAGTTCACAGATACGCAGTATTTT.

The table lists this clonotype with a few counts. V is TRBV24-1 and J is TRBJ2-1; 7 bases line up with TRBD2. Germline loops: CDR1 KGHDR, CDR2 SFDVKD. The CDR3 is 16 amino acids. J gave up 4 bases and V 3 bases, and 8 bases lay outside the gene matches. CDR3 sequence reads: CATSDPKTSSYNEQFF. The CDR3 nucleotides read TGTGCCACCAGTGATCCGAAGACTAGCAGTTACAATGAGCAGTTCTTC.

This clonotype was seen repeatedly, ten times or more. The gene calls are TRBV29-1 and TRBJ2-5, with D possibly being TRBD1 (7 bases). The CDR3 runs 15 residues. CDR1 is SQVTM, CDR2 ANQGSEA, per germline. V was cut by 7 bases and J by 0 bases, with 18 bases left in between. CDR3 DNA sequence: TGCAGCGCCGGAGGGGCAGGGGGATACCAAGAGACCCAGTACTTC. Translation gives CSAGGAGGYQETQYF. The variable domain in full, with the rest retrieved from reference TRBV29-1 and TRBJ2-5, is SAVISQKPSRDICQRGTSLTIQCQVDSQVTMMFWYRQQPGQSLTLIATANQGSEATYESGFVIDKFPISRPNLTFSTLTVSNMSPEDSSIYLCSAGGAGGYQETQYFGPGTRLLVL.

The rearrangement uses TRBV19 and TRBJ1-1, with TRBD1 matching over 9 bases. The V and J ends lost 1 base and 3 bases, in that order; junction bases with no gene match: 0. The germline CDR1 and CDR2 sequences are LNHDA and SQIVND (reference sequence). CDR3 size: 14 residues. Here the CDR3 reads CASSIGDRDTEAFF. The CDR3 DNA is TGTGCCAGTAGTATAGGGGACAGGGACACTGAAGCTTTCTTT.

This clonotype was picked up a small number of times. The chain is built from TRBV12-3 or TRBV12-4 and TRBJ2-4, with D possibly being TRBD1 (5 bases). The CDR3 has 12 residues. V gave up 6 bases and J gave up 6 bases, with 9 bases separating them. CDR3 sequence (DNA): TGTGCCAGCAGCTCCACAGGAAACATTCAGTACTTC. It yields the protein CASSSTGNIQYF.

This rearrangement joins TRBV5-8 to TRBJ2-7; unclear D gene. The germline V and J ends were trimmed by 4 bases and 7 bases, with 21 bases remaining between them. Germline V gene sequence: CDR1 SGHTS, CDR2 YDEGEE. This CDR3 contains 15 residues. The CDR3 DNA reads as TGTGCCAGCAGCCAATTGGTGAGCTCCTACAATGAGCAGTACTTC. Its protein is CASSQLVSSYNEQYF.

The genes are TRBV7-9 and TRBJ2-2; a weak D match, TRBD2 (6 bases). Germline assignment: CDR1 SEHNR and CDR2 FQNEAQ (reference sequence). Trimming left V 0 bases short and J 6 bases short, with 11 bases between. CDR3 length: 15 residues. CDR3 sequence (DNA): TGTGCCAGCAGCTTAGCGCGCCCGGGGGCCGGGGAGCTGTTTTTT. Its protein product is CASSLARPGAGELFF.

The rearrangement links TRBV2 to TRBJ1-2, with D tentatively TRBD1 (5 bases). The CDR3 length is 13 residues. V gave up 2 bases and J gave up 12 bases, with 16 bases separating them. CDR1 is SNHLY, CDR2 FYNNEI, per germline. In DNA, the CDR3 is TGTGCCAGCAGTGAATACACGGGGGGACGAGACACCTTC. Protein: CASSEYTGGRDTF.

This sequence joins TRBV20-1 and TRBJ2-7; TRBD2 aligns across 13 bases. CDR3 length equals 13 residues. The germline V gene encodes CDR1 DFQATT and CDR2 SNEGSKA (reference sequence). V shed 3 bases and J 6 bases; nucleotides not matched to a gene: 2. CDR3 DNA sequence: TGCAGTGCTAGGGGACTAGCGGGATTCGAGCAGTACTTC. Translated, it gives CSARGLAGFEQYF.

This clonotype was counted at least ten times. This CDR3 reads CASSKGQGAGQPQHF. Written as DNA, the CDR3 is TGTGCCAGTAGTAAGGGACAGGGGGCAGGTCAGCCCCAGCATTTT. V and J are TRBV19 and TRBJ1-5; 12 nucleotides match TRBD1. Germline loops: CDR1 LNHDA, CDR2 SQIVND (reference sequence). Trimming at V came to 4 bases and at J to 6 bases, leaving 4 bases not matched to a gene. The CDR3 covers 15 residues.

The gene calls are TRBV7-9 and TRBJ2-7; TRBD2 agrees at 13 bases. CDR1 is SEHNR and CDR2 is FQNEAQ in the germline V gene (reference sequence). V was pared by 5 bases and J by 3 bases, with 13 bases of the junction left unmatched. The CDR3 runs 18 residues. CDR3 in amino acids: CASSARTSGRWEGYEQYF. The CDR3 nucleotides are TGTGCCAGCAGCGCGCGGACTAGCGGGAGATGGGAGGGCTACGAGCAGTACTTC.

CDR3 protein: CSARAGGPMDEQYF. CDR3 DNA sequence: TGCAGTGCTAGAGCGGGAGGGCCGATGGACGAGCAGTACTTC. V usage is TRBV20-1 and J usage is TRBJ2-7, with TRBD2 identical over 8 bases. Looked up from germline, CDR1 is DFQATT and CDR2 is SNEGSKA (reference sequence). CDR3 length equals 14 residues. J lost 5 bases, V lost 1 base, and 7 bases had no gene match.